The 29 T cell receptor beta chains listed next were all sequenced from one sample in a study of cytomegalovirus exposure and HLA in healthy donors. Using immunoSEQ multiplex PCR, the repertoire was profiled, and TCRdb retains in-frame clones only, with some absent. Of 120,000 to 150,000 clones in the sample, about nine tenths were seen once. Sequenced: PBMCs. These receptors were collected from a man younger than 30 in good health and CMV-seronegative.

The chain couples TRBV27 to TRBJ2-5; TRBD2 matches 7 bases. Germline assignment: CDR1 MNHEY and CDR2 SMNVEV (reference sequence). The CDR3 totals 13 residues. Trimming at V came to 4 bases and at J to 5 bases, leaving 4 bases not matched to a gene. CDR3 bases: TGTGCCAGCAGTTGGGGGGGGAGGGAGACCCAGTACTTC. It is translated as CASSWGGRETQYF.

This chain joins TRBV2 and TRBJ1-1; the D gene is possibly TRBD1 (5 bases). The CDR3 spans 14 residues. The V gene lost 8 bases and the J gene lost 1 base, with 14 bases spanning the gap. The germline CDR1 and CDR2 sequences are SNHLY and FYNNEI. CDR3 protein: CASRYGGGNTEAFF. CDR3 nucleotide sequence: TGTGCCAGCCGCTACGGGGGAGGGAACACTGAAGCTTTCTTT.

V usage is TRBV7-2 and J usage is TRBJ2-7; 9 bases match TRBD2. Germline-derived CDR1 and CDR2 are SGHTA and FQGNSA. This CDR3 has 14 amino acids. Trimming at V came to 5 bases and at J to 10 bases, leaving 12 bases not matched to a gene. The CDR3 DNA follows: TGTGCCAGCAGCCCGACTTGGAGCGGGGGGATTCAGTACTTC. Protein sequence: CASSPTWSGGIQYF.

The rearrangement links TRBV5-1 to TRBJ1-4; TRBD1 matches 9 bases. The J segment lost 4 bases and the V segment lost 4 bases, leaving 2 bases of the junction unmatched. The length of the CDR3 is 14 residues. CDR1 is SGHRS, CDR2 YFSETQ, per germline. CDR3 DNA sequence: TGCGCCAGCAGCCGGGGACAGGGTAATGAAAAACTGTTTTTT. This encodes CASSRGQGNEKLFF.

V usage is TRBV18 and J usage is TRBJ1-4; TRBD1 matches 8 bases. V shed 3 bases, J shed 8 bases, and the junction held 5 bases outside the gene matches. CDR1 and CDR2 from the germline V gene are KGHSH and LQKENI. The CDR3 covers 14 residues. In DNA form, the CDR3 reads TGTGCCAGCTCACCGACAGGGGTTGGCGAAAAACTGTTTTTT. Encoded protein: CASSPTGVGEKLFF.

This chain links TRBV4-1 with TRBJ1-2, with TRBD1 matching over 7 bases. CDR3 length equals 17 residues. V was clipped by 1 base and J by 3 bases; unmatched bases: 11. Per the germline V gene, CDR1 is MGHRA and CDR2 is YSYEKL. The CDR3 sequence: CASSQVPPRQGHYGYTF. CDR3 DNA: TGCGCCAGCAGCCAAGTCCCCCCCAGACAGGGCCACTATGGCTACACCTTC.

J is TRBJ2-7 and V is TRBV6-1; 10 nucleotides match TRBD1. The CDR3 runs to 17 residues. CDR1 is MNHNS, CDR2 SASEGT, per germline. Trimming cost V 2 bases and J 2 bases; bases outside gene matches: 9. CDR3 nucleotide sequence: TGTGCCAGCAGTGAATTCACCGGGACAGGGGTCCCCTACGAGCAGTACGTC. It is translated as CASSEFTGTGVPYEQYV.

This chain links TRBV5-1 with TRBJ1-6; possible D gene TRBD1, 6 bases. The CDR3 totals 15 residues. V gave up 5 bases and J gave up 7 bases, with 16 bases separating them. Germline V gene sequence: CDR1 SGHRS, CDR2 YFSETQ. The CDR3 region has the DNA TGCGCCAGCAGTTTATCCGGACAGAGGAATTCACCCCTCCACTTT. Protein: CASSLSGQRNSPLHF. The variable domain in full, with the rest retrieved from reference TRBV5-1 and TRBJ1-6, is KAGVTQTPRYLIKTRGQQVTLSCSPISGHRSVSWYQQTPGQGLQFLFEYFSETQRNKGNFPGRFSGRQFSNSRSEMNVSTLELGDSALYLCASSLSGQRNSPLHFGNGTRLTVT.

The chain uses TRBV7-3 and TRBJ1-6, with a weak D call TRBD1 (6 bases). Trimming took off 5 bases at V and 11 bases at J, with 13 bases between the two ends. From germline, CDR1 is SGHTA and CDR2 FQGTGA. The CDR3 loop spans 13 amino acids. CDR3 in amino acids: CASSPTGVAPLHF. The CDR3 DNA reads TGTGCCAGCAGCCCGACAGGTGTTGCACCCCTCCACTTT.

This chain joins TRBV7-9 and TRBJ2-1; 9 bases align to TRBD2. Germline V gene data show CDR1 as SEHNR and CDR2 as FQNEAQ (reference sequence). CDR3 length equals 17 residues. V lost 5 bases, J lost 4 bases, and 12 bases stayed unmatched. The chain's CDR3 is CASSPGVASGVYNEQFF. The CDR3 nucleotides are TGTGCCAGCAGCCCGGGCGTGGCTAGCGGGGTTTACAATGAGCAGTTCTTC. Together with reference TRBV7-9 and TRBJ2-1, the CDR3 gives the full variable domain: DTGVSQNPRHKITKRGQNVTFRCDPISEHNRLYWYRQTLGQGPEFLTYFQNEAQLEKSRLLSDRFSAERPKGSFSTLEIQRTEQGDSAMYLCASSPGVASGVYNEQFFGPGTRLTVL.

The chain employs TRBV18 and TRBJ1-4; perhaps TRBD1 as D (6 bases). Germline loops: CDR1 KGHSH, CDR2 LQKENI. V was clipped by 6 bases and J by 5 bases, with 16 bases between them. The CDR3 sequence is 15 residues long. CDR3 in DNA: TGTGCCAGCTCCCGATGGGGGGGGCGAAATGAAAAACTGTTTTTT. This translates into CASSRWGGRNEKLFF.

The chain is built from TRBV6-1 and TRBJ1-4; no clear D. Germline lookup yields CDR1 MNHNS and CDR2 SASEGT. V lost 1 base and J 5 bases, leaving 11 bases between the germline ends. CDR3 length equals 15 residues. This chain's CDR3 is CASSEGSDVNEKLFF. The DNA of the CDR3 is TGTGCCAGCAGTGAAGGTAGCGATGTGAATGAAAAACTGTTTTTT.

This clone came up once. The chain recombines TRBV29-1 with TRBJ2-3; no clear D gene. The CDR3 has 12 amino acids. V was trimmed by 0 bases and J by 5 bases, leaving 6 bases between them. Germline V gene lookup returns CDR1 SQVTM and CDR2 ANQGSEA. CDR3 nucleotides: TGCAGCGTTGAAGATCCCATAGATACGCAGTATTTT. Residues: CSVEDPIDTQYF.

J is TRBJ1-5 and V is TRBV9; 7 nucleotides align to TRBD1. CDR3 length: 15 residues. V lost 4 bases to trimming and J lost 2 bases; unmatched junction nucleotides: 6. Germline V gene lookup returns CDR1 SGDLS and CDR2 YYNGEE. CDR3 sequence: CASSPGGAGNQPQHF. The CDR3 DNA reads as TGTGCCAGCAGCCCAGGGGGTGCAGGCAATCAGCCCCAGCATTTT.

The V gene is TRBV6-1, the J gene TRBJ1-1; 7 bases agree with TRBD1. After removal of 4 bases from V and 1 base from J, the junction contained 9 bases not matched to a gene. Per the germline V gene, CDR1 is MNHNS and CDR2 is SASEGT. The CDR3 extends over 16 amino acids. The CDR3 spells CASSALPGQKNTEAFF. CDR3 bases: TGTGCCAGCAGTGCCCTACCGGGACAGAAGAACACTGAAGCTTTCTTT.

The chain uses TRBV25-1 and TRBJ2-3; 7 bases match TRBD2. V dropped 0 bases and J dropped 0; count of bases not matched to a gene: 9. CDR1 MGHDK and CDR2 SYGVNS come from the germline V gene. The CDR3 consists of 18 residues. CDR3 protein: CASSEYRGGGLSTDTQYF. In DNA, the CDR3 is TGTGCCAGCAGTGAATATCGAGGCGGGGGTTTGAGCACAGATACGCAGTATTTT.

This chain connects TRBV2 to TRBJ1-2, with unresolved D. This CDR3 has 14 amino acids. V gave up 6 bases and J gave up 2 bases, with 13 bases separating them. Germline values: CDR1 SNHLY, CDR2 FYNNEI. The CDR3: CASRLEAGNYGYTF. CDR3 bases: TGTGCCAGCAGGCTAGAGGCCGGAAACTATGGCTACACCTTC.

The rearrangement uses TRBV29-1 and TRBJ1-5; no definite D call. This CDR3 comprises 14 residues. CDR1 is SQVTM, CDR2 ANQGSEA, per germline. V was clipped by 4 bases and J by 2 bases, with 12 bases between them. The CDR3 DNA follows: TGCAGCGTTGTAGAGACTACGGGCAATCAGCCCCAGCATTTT. Translated: CSVVETTGNQPQHF. The full variable domain, with the rest looked up from reference TRBV29-1 and TRBJ1-5, is SAVISQKPSRDICQRGTSLTIQCQVDSQVTMMFWYRQQPGQSLTLIATANQGSEATYESGFVIDKFPISRPNLTFSTLTVSNMSPEDSSIYLCSVVETTGNQPQHFGDGTRLSIL.

This clone has just one count. The genes are TRBV6-6 and TRBJ2-5, with 7 bases fitting TRBD1. The CDR3 runs 14 residues. Germline V gene lookup returns CDR1 MNHNY and CDR2 SVGAGI (reference sequence). The V segment lost 5 bases and the J segment 3 bases; nucleotides outside the gene matches: 6. The chain's CDR3 is CASSVRDSKETQYF. CDR3 coding DNA: TGTGCCAGCAGTGTCCGGGACAGTAAAGAGACCCAGTACTTC.

J is TRBJ1-2 and V is TRBV7-9; possibly TRBD1 for D (6 bases). CDR1 and CDR2 from the germline V gene are SEHNR and FQNEAQ (reference sequence). Trimming shortened V by 0 bases and J by 5 bases, and 13 bases separated the two germline ends. There are 15 residues in the CDR3. The CDR3 spells CASSLAAGVGYGYTF. CDR3 nucleotide sequence: TGTGCCAGCAGCTTAGCGGCAGGGGTCGGATATGGCTACACCTTC.

This clone was picked up one time. DNA of the CDR3: TGTGCCAGCGCAGTTCGACAGGGCACAGATACGCAGTATTTT. Translation gives CASAVRQGTDTQYF. V gene TRBV6-4 combines with J gene TRBJ2-3; a possible D gene is TRBD1 (6 bases). Germline assignment: CDR1 MRHNA and CDR2 SNTAGT. There are 14 residues in the CDR3. V was clipped by 8 bases and J by 1 base, with 13 bases between them.

On this clone: Other nucleotide sequences in the sample specify the same CDR3. The rearrangement joins TRBV9 to TRBJ2-2; a weak D match, TRBD1 (5 bases). Germline assignment: CDR1 SGDLS and CDR2 YYNGEE. The V end was cut by 0 bases, the J end by 4 bases, with 7 bases between. This CDR3 has 14 amino acids. The CDR3 is CASSVGGGTGELFF. The CDR3 DNA follows: TGTGCCAGCAGCGTAGGGGGCGGCACCGGGGAGCTGTTTTTT.

V usage is TRBV7-2 and J usage is TRBJ1-5; 8 nucleotides match TRBD1. V lost 4 bases to trimming and J lost 6 bases; unmatched junction nucleotides: 11. This CDR3 spans 16 amino acids. Germline CDR1 reads SGHTA; CDR2 reads FQGNSA. The CDR3 coding sequence is TGTGCCAGCAGCTCACAACAGGGGGGGGGCGTTCAGCCCCAGCATTTT. Translation: CASSSQQGGGVQPQHF.

The CDR3 here is CASSSIASGTGHTEAFF. In DNA form, the CDR3 reads TGCGCCAGCAGCTCCATAGCCTCGGGGACAGGGCACACTGAAGCTTTCTTT. This chain uses TRBV5-1 with TRBJ1-1; 9 positions agree with TRBD1. Unmatched junction bases numbered 12, after V lost 3 bases and J lost 3 bases. The germline gives CDR1 SGHRS, CDR2 YFSETQ. This CDR3 region has 17 residues.

This clone has only a few counts. The chain has TRBV10-2 and TRBJ2-6, with TRBD1 identical over 9 bases. The CDR3 runs to 19 residues. CDR1 WSHSY and CDR2 SAAADI come from the germline V gene. After removal of 4 bases from V and 1 base from J, the junction contained 11 bases not matched to a gene. The DNA for the CDR3 is TGCGCCAGCAGTGGAACGGTCCACAGGGGGCAGTCTGGGGCCAACGTCCTGACTTTC. Encoded protein: CASSGTVHRGQSGANVLTF.

This chain joins TRBV5-6 and TRBJ2-7; TRBD2 is a possible D gene (5 bases). The germline V gene encodes CDR1 SGHDT and CDR2 YYEEEE. The V end was cut by 3 bases, the J end by 7 bases, with 11 bases between. CDR3 length equals 12 residues. DNA for the CDR3: TGTGCCAGCAGCTGGCGACGGGAAGAGCAGTACTTC. Its protein is CASSWRREEQYF. The full variable domain, with the rest looked up from reference TRBV5-6 and TRBJ2-7, is DAGVTQSPTHLIKTRGQQVTLRCSPKSGHDTVSWYQQALGQGPQFIFQYYEEEERQRGNFPDRFSGHQFPNYSSELNVNALLLGDSALYLCASSWRREEQYFGPGTRLTVT.

The chain joins TRBV7-2 to TRBJ2-1, with D perhaps matching TRBD2 (5 bases). Per germline, CDR1 SGHTA and CDR2 FQGNSA. Deletions cut 5 bases from V and 2 bases from J, with 13 bases between. This CDR3 region has 15 residues. The CDR3 reads CASSGTRVTYNEQFF. The CDR3 DNA is TGTGCCAGCAGCGGAACGCGGGTAACCTACAATGAGCAGTTCTTC. The full variable domain, with the rest looked up from reference TRBV7-2 and TRBJ2-1, is GAGVSQSPSNKVTEKGKDVELRCDPISGHTALYWYRQSLGQGLEFLIYFQGNSAPDKSGLPSDRFSAERTGGSVSTLTIQRTQQEDSAVYLCASSGTRVTYNEQFFGPGTRLTVL.

The chain has TRBV5-4 and TRBJ2-5; possible D gene TRBD2, 6 bases. Germline CDR1 is SGHNT and CDR2 is YYREEE (reference sequence). This CDR3 contains 15 residues. The V gene lost 0 bases and the J gene lost 1 base, with 10 bases spanning the gap. The DNA of the CDR3 is TGTGCCAGCAGCTTGGTGGGGGGAGCCCAAGAGACCCAGTACTTC. This translates into CASSLVGGAQETQYF.

Here the CDR3 DNA reads TGCGCCAGCAGCTTTTCCCGGGACAGACCAAACACCGGGGAGCTGTTTTTT. This translates into CASSFSRDRPNTGELFF. The gene calls are TRBV5-1 and TRBJ2-2; 7 bases align to TRBD1. The germline V gene encodes CDR1 SGHRS and CDR2 YFSETQ. The CDR3 totals 17 residues. V was pared by 2 bases and J by 2 bases, with 9 bases of the junction left unmatched.